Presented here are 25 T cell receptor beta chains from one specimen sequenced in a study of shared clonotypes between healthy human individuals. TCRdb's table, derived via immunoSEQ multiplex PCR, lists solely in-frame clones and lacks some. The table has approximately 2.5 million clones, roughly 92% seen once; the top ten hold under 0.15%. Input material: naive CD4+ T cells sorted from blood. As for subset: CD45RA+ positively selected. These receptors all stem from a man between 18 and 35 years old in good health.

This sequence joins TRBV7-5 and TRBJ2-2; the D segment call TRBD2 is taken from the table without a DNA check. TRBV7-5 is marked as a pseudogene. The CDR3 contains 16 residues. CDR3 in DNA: TGTGCCAGAAGCTCCCCCCGGGGGGGAAACACCGGGGAGCTGTTTTTT. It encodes CARSSPRGGNTGELFF.

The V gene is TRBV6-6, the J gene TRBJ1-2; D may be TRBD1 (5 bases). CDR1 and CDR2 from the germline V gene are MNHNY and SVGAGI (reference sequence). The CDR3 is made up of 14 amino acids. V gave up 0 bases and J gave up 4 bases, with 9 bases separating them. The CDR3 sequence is CASSYSSGPYGYTF. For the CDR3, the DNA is TGTGCCAGCAGTTACTCTTCAGGGCCCTATGGCTACACCTTC.

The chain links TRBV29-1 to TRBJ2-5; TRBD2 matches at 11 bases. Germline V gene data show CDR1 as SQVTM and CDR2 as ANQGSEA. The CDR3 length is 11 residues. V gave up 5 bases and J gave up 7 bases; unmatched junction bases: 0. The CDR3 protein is CSVLAGGTQYF. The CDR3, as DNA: TGCAGCGTTCTAGCGGGAGGGACCCAGTACTTC. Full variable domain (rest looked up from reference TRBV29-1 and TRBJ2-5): SAVISQKPSRDICQRGTSLTIQCQVDSQVTMMFWYRQQPGQSLTLIATANQGSEATYESGFVIDKFPISRPNLTFSTLTVSNMSPEDSSIYLCSVLAGGTQYFGPGTRLLVL.

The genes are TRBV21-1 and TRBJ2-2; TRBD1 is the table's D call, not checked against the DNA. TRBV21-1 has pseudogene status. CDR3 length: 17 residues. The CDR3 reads CASSPAQGQVNTGELFF. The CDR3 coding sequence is TGTGCCAGCAGCCCCGCCCAGGGACAGGTTAACACCGGGGAGCTGTTTTTT.

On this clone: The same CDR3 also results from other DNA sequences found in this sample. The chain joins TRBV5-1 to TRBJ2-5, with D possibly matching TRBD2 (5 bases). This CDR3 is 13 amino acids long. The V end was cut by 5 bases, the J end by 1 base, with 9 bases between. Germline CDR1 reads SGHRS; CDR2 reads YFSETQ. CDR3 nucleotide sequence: TGCGCCAGCAGTGGAGGCTCCCAAGAGACCCAGTACTTC. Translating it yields CASSGGSQETQYF.

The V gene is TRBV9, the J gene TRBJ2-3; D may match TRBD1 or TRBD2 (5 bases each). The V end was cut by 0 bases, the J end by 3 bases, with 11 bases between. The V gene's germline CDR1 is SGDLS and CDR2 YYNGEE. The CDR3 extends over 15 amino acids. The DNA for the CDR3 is TGTGCCAGCAGCGTAGATGCCGGGGCTACAGATACGCAGTATTTT. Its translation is CASSVDAGATDTQYF.

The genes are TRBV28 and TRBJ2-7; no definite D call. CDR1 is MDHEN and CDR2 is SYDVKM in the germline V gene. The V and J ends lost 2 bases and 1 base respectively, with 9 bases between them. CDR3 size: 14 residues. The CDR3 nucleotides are TGTGCCAGCAGTTTAAGAGCCCAGTCCTACGAGCAGTACTTC. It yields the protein CASSLRAQSYEQYF.

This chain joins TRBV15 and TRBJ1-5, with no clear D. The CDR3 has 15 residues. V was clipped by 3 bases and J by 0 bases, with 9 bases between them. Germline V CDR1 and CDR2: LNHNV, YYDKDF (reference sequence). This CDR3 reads CATSSGWDSNQPQHF. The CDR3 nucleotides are TGTGCCACCAGCAGCGGTTGGGATAGCAATCAGCCCCAGCATTTT.

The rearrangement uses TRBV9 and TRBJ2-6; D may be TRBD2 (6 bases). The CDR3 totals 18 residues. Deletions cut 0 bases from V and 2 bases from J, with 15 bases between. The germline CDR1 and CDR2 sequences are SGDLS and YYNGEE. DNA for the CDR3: TGTGCCAGCAGCGTAGGTTTAGGAGGGGCTCCTGGGGCCAACGTCCTGACTTTC. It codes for CASSVGLGGAPGANVLTF.

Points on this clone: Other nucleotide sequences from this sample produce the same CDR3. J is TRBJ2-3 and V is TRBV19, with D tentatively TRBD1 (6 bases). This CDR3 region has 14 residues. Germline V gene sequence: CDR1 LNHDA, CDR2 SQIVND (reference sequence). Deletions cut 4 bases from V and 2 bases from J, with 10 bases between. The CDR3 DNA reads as TGTGCCAGTAGTACCGACAGGCTCACAGATACGCAGTATTTT. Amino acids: CASSTDRLTDTQYF.

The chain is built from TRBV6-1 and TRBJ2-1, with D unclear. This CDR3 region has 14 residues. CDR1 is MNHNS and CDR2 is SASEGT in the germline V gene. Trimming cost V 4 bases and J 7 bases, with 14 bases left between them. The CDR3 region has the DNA TGTGCCAGCAGTGCCTACCCCATGAGGAATGAGCAGTTCTTC. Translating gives CASSAYPMRNEQFF.

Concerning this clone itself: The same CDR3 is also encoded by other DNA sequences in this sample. CDR3 in amino acids: CASSEVRGNQPQHF. DNA of the CDR3: TGTGCCAGCAGTGAAGTCAGGGGCAATCAGCCCCAGCATTTT. The chain links TRBV6-1 to TRBJ1-5; maybe TRBD1 (5 bases). The germline gives CDR1 MNHNS, CDR2 SASEGT. The CDR3 contains 14 residues. V gave up 1 base and J gave up 2 bases, with 6 bases separating them.

The CDR3 DNA follows: TGTGCCAGCAGCTTAAGCGGGAGGGCGAGCACCGGGGAGCTGTTTTTT. The encoded protein is CASSLSGRASTGELFF. This chain links TRBV7-9 with TRBJ2-2; the match to TRBD2 covers 10 bases. Germline V CDR1 and CDR2: SEHNR, FQNEAQ (reference sequence). The CDR3 spans 16 residues. The ends lost 2 bases at V and 4 bases at J; junction bases unmatched: 4.

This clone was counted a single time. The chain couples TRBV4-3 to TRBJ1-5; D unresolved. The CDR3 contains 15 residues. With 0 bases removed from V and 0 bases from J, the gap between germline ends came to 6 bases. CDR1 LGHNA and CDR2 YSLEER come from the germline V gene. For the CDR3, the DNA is TGCGCCAGCAGCCAAGATCCATATAGCAATCAGCCCCAGCATTTT. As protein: CASSQDPYSNQPQHF.

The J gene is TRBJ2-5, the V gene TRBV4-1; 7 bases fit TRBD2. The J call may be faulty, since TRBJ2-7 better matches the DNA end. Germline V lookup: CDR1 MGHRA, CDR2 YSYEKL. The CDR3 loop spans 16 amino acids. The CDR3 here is CASSQVFQAGAYEQYF. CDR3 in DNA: TGCGCCAGCAGCCAAGTTTTCCAGGCGGGGGCCTACGAGCAGTACTTC.

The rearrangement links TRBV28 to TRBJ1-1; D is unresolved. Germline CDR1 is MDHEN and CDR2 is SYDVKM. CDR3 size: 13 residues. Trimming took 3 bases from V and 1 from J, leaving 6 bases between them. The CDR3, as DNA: TGTGCCAGCAGTTTGTCGTCGAACACTGAAGCTTTCTTT. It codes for CASSLSSNTEAFF.

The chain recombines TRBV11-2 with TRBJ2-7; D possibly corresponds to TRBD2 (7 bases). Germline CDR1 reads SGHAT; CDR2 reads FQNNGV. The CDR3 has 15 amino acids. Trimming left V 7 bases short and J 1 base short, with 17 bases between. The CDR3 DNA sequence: TGTGCCAGCACCAGAGGGGGGGTGATGTCCTACGAGCAGTACTTC. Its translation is CASTRGGVMSYEQYF.

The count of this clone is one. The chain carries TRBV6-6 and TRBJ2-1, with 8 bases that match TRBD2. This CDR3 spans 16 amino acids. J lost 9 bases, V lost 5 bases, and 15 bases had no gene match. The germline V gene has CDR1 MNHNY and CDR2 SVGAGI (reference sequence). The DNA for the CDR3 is TGTGCCAGCAGTATTGGACTAGCCCAAGAGCTAGGTGAGCAGTTCTTC. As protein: CASSIGLAQELGEQFF.

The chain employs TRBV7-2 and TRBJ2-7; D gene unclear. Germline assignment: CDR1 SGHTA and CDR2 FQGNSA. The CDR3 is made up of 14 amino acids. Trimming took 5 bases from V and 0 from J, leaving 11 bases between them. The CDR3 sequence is CASSPSYSSYEQYF. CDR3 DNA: TGTGCCAGCAGCCCTAGTTATAGCTCCTACGAGCAGTACTTC.

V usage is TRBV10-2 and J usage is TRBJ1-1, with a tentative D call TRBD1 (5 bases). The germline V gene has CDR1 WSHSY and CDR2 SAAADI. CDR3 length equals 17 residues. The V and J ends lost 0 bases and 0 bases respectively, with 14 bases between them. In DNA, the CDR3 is TGCGCCAGCAGTGAGTCTACGCCAGGGTGGTTGAACACTGAAGCTTTCTTT. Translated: CASSESTPGWLNTEAFF.

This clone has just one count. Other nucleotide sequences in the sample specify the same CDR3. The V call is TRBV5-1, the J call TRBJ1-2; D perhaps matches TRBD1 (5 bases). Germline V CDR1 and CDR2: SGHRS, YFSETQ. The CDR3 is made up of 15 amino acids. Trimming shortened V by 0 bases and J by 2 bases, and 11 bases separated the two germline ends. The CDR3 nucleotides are TGCGCCAGCAGCTTGGGGCAGGGAGGGAACTATGGCTACACCTTC. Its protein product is CASSLGQGGNYGYTF.

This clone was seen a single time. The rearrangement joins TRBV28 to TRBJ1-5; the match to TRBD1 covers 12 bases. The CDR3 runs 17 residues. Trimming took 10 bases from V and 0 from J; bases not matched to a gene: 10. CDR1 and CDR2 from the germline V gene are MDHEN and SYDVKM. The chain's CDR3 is CATVGDRGPYSNQPQHF. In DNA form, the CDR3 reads TGTGCCACCGTCGGGGACAGGGGGCCTTATAGCAATCAGCCCCAGCATTTT.

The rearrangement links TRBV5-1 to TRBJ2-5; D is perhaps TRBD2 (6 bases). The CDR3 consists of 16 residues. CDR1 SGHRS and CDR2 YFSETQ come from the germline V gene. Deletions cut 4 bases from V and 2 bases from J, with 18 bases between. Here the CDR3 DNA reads TGCGCCAGCAGCCCCCGCGTGGCTAGCGTTCAAGAGACCCAGTACTTC. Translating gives CASSPRVASVQETQYF.

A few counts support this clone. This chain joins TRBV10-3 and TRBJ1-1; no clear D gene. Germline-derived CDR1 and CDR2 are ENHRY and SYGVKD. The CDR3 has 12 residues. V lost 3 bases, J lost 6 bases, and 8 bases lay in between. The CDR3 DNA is TGTGCCATCAGTGACAGTTGGGCTGAAGCTTTCTTT. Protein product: CAISDSWAEAFF.

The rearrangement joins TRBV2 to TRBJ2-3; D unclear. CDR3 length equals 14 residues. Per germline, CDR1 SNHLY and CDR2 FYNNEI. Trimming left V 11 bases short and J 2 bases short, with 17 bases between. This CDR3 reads CAASPTSSTDTQYF. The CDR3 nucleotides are TGTGCCGCCAGCCCGACCTCCTCCACAGATACGCAGTATTTT.